The clone carrying this TCR beta chain was counted at least ten times. The antigen remains undetermined. The V end lost 5 bases, the J end lost 1 base, and 8 bases lay between the germline ends. Germline lookup yields CDR1 SGHTA and CDR2 FQGNSA. This CDR3 region has 13 residues. The source of the sample is a study of spatial heterogeneity in lung cancer. Study context: Raw reads showed each unique TCR and UMI combination turning up more than ten times on average. General study findings and limits: Expanded tumor TCRs that were ubiquitous appeared in blood more at resection than follow-up.

The time point was: sample taken at primary tumor resection. No cell sorting; template was whole RNA from tumor, lung tissue or PBMC. Donors were over 70 untreated early-stage non-small cell lung cancer patients. Every TCR cDNA molecule bore its own unique molecular identifier. Each CDR3 protein is one row after TCRdb ran MiXCR on the 5' RACE reads. The sample contains under 30,000 distinct CDR3 sequences, around 4.7% of which appear only once. The TCR originated in a male donor with early-stage non-small cell lung cancer. Sequenced material: PBMCs, taken at surgery. The chain combines TRBV7-2 with TRBJ1-1; no definite D call. The CDR3 is CASSPRRNTEAFF. CDR3 nucleotides: TGTGCCAGCAGCCCCCGACGGAACACTGAAGCTTTCTTT.